This is a list of T cell receptor beta chains from one sample in a study of T cell responses to AZD1222 COVID-19 vaccine. The protocol was immunoSEQ multiplex PCR, while the TCRdb copy is restricted to in-frame clones and leaves out a portion. The repertoire holds fewer than 90,000 clones, 87% seen once, with 24% in the top ten. Here the sequenced sample was peripheral blood, taken on day 0 of AZD1222 vaccination. The receptors here all came from an adult in good health. Each CDR3 is given with its conserved first and last residue. Each record gives: CDR3 length, J gene, D gene, V gene, clone size, CDR3 protein, CDR3 DNA. The D gene is left open where the match is weak. Some rows mark clone size as missing; the rest say once, few, many or name a class of expanded clone.

length: 14; J: TRBJ2-1; D: TRBD2; V: TRBV24-1; size: .; CDR3: CATSDWTSNNEQFF; DNA: TGTGCCACCAGTGATTGGACTAGCAACAATGAGCAGTTCTTC
length: 15; J: TRBJ2-7; D: .; V: TRBV19; size: .; CDR3: CASRAGTADLGEQYF; DNA: TGTGCCAGTAGGGCCGGGACCGCCGATTTGGGCGAGCAGTACTTC
length: 14; J: TRBJ1-2; D: TRBD1; V: TRBV5-1; size: .; CDR3: CASSFTGGRDGYTF; DNA: TGCGCCAGCAGCTTCACAGGGGGCCGAGACGGCTACACCTTC
length: 13; J: TRBJ2-7; D: .; V: TRBV29-1; size: .; CDR3: CSVGSRGGYEQYF; DNA: TGCAGCGTTGGGTCCAGGGGAGGGTACGAGCAGTACTTC
length: 15; J: TRBJ1-1; D: .; V: TRBV27; size: .; CDR3: CASSSGSRLNTEAFF; DNA: TGTGCCAGCAGTTCGGGATCCAGGTTGAACACTGAAGCTTTCTTT
length: 16; J: TRBJ1-2; D: .; V: TRBV5-4; size: .; CDR3: CASSSVGTRRNYGYTF; DNA: TGTGCCAGCAGCTCCGTGGGAACTAGGAGAAACTATGGCTACACCTTC
length: 16; J: TRBJ2-1; D: .; V: TRBV28; size: once; CDR3: CASSSPSGALGNEQFF; DNA: TGTGCCAGCAGTTCGCCTTCTGGCGCTCTGGGGAATGAGCAGTTCTTC
length: 13; J: TRBJ1-4; D: .; V: TRBV12-3/TRBV12-4; size: once; CDR3: CASRTGTIEKLFF; DNA: TGTGCCAGCAGAACCGGGACCATCGAAAAACTGTTTTTT
length: 13; J: TRBJ2-2; D: .; V: TRBV5-5; size: .; CDR3: CASSHRISGELFF; DNA: TGTGCCAGCAGCCATAGAATAAGCGGGGAGCTGTTTTTT
length: 17; J: TRBJ1-2; D: .; V: TRBV3-1/TRBV3-2; size: .; CDR3: CASSQGPGGGAYYGYTF; DNA: TGTGCCAGCAGCCAAGGCCCGGGGGGGGGCGCCTACTATGGCTACACCTTC
length: 15; J: TRBJ1-5; D: .; V: TRBV9; size: .; CDR3: CASSPRAELNQPQHF; DNA: TGTGCCAGCAGCCCCCGGGCAGAACTCAATCAGCCCCAGCATTTT
length: 16; J: TRBJ2-2; D: .; V: TRBV4-2; size: .; CDR3: CASSQEGTKNTGELFF; DNA: TGTGCCAGCAGCCAAGAAGGGACAAAAAACACCGGGGAGCTGTTTTTT
length: 11; J: TRBJ2-1; D: .; V: TRBV5-1; size: .; CDR3: CASSVRDEQFF; DNA: TGCGCCAGCAGCGTACGTGATGAGCAGTTCTTC
length: 13; J: TRBJ1-1; D: .; V: TRBV6-6; size: .; CDR3: CASSYKGSAEAFF; DNA: TGTGCCAGCAGTTATAAGGGATCCGCTGAAGCTTTCTTT
length: 16; J: TRBJ2-3; D: TRBD2; V: TRBV5-1; size: .; CDR3: CASSFRLAEAADTQYF; DNA: TGCGCCAGCAGCTTCCGACTAGCGGAGGCGGCAGATACGCAGTATTTT
length: 13; J: TRBJ2-1; D: TRBD1; V: TRBV5-6; size: .; CDR3: CASRWTGVNEQFF; DNA: TGTGCCAGCAGGTGGACAGGGGTCAATGAGCAGTTCTTC
length: 15; J: TRBJ2-3; D: .; V: TRBV18; size: .; CDR3: CASSPGLAVYDTQYF; DNA: TGTGCCAGCTCACCGGGACTCGCAGTTTATGATACGCAGTATTTT
length: 13; J: TRBJ2-5; D: .; V: TRBV4-2; size: .; CDR3: CATLGGIGETQYF; DNA: TGTGCCACGTTAGGGGGGATTGGAGAGACCCAGTACTTC
length: 13; J: TRBJ2-7; D: TRBD1; V: TRBV5-5; size: .; CDR3: CASSQGQGDEQYF; DNA: TGTGCCAGCAGCCAGGGACAGGGTGACGAGCAGTACTTC
length: 13; J: TRBJ1-2; D: .; V: TRBV25-1; size: .; CDR3: CASSEYAGGGYTF; DNA: TGTGCCAGCAGTGAATATGCGGGCGGAGGCTACACCTTC
length: 11; J: TRBJ2-1; D: .; V: TRBV20-1; size: .; CDR3: CSASGGNEQFF; DNA: TGCAGTGCCTCCGGAGGGAATGAGCAGTTCTTC
length: 15; J: TRBJ1-6; D: TRBD1; V: TRBV18; size: few; CDR3: CASSIRDRGTAPLHF; DNA: TGTGCCAGCTCAATCCGGGACAGGGGTACGGCACCCCTCCACTTT
length: 12; J: TRBJ2-1; D: TRBD2; V: TRBV7-3; size: .; CDR3: CASSLTSGRPFF; DNA: TGTGCCAGCAGCCTGACTAGCGGGAGGCCGTTCTTC
length: 13; J: TRBJ1-2; D: .; V: TRBV29-1; size: .; CDR3: CSVQGLSNYGYTF; DNA: TGCAGCGTACAGGGATTGTCGAACTATGGCTACACCTTC
length: 16; J: TRBJ2-7; D: TRBD1; V: TRBV3-1/TRBV3-2; size: .; CDR3: CASSQSDRGLFYEQYF; DNA: TGTGCCAGCAGCCAATCCGACAGGGGGCTCTTCTACGAGCAGTACTTC
length: 12; J: TRBJ1-2; D: .; V: TRBV29-1; size: once; CDR3: CSVDLPGGGYTF; DNA: TGCAGCGTTGATCTACCTGGTGGCGGCTACACCTTC
length: 15; J: TRBJ1-1; D: .; V: TRBV6-5; size: .; CDR3: CASSSTGLGGTEAFF; DNA: TGTGCCAGCAGTTCTACAGGCCTCGGAGGGACTGAAGCTTTCTTT
length: 13; J: TRBJ2-1; D: TRBD2; V: TRBV29-1; size: few; CDR3: CSAPLAGGNEQFF; DNA: TGCAGCGCCCCCTTGGCGGGGGGCAATGAGCAGTTCTTC
length: 14; J: TRBJ2-4; D: .; V: TRBV5-1; size: .; CDR3: CASSLGWDLDIQYF; DNA: TGCGCCAGCAGCTTGGGTTGGGATTTGGACATTCAGTACTTC
length: 13; J: TRBJ2-7; D: TRBD1; V: TRBV6-5; size: .; CDR3: CAISRDRGHEQYF; DNA: TGTGCCATCTCCAGGGACAGGGGTCACGAGCAGTACTTC
length: 15; J: TRBJ2-3; D: .; V: TRBV5-8; size: few; CDR3: CASSSDSGFTDTQYF; DNA: TGTGCCAGCAGCTCGGACAGTGGTTTTACAGATACGCAGTATTTT
length: 14; J: TRBJ1-5; D: .; V: TRBV6-1; size: .; CDR3: CASSETGYPQPQHF; DNA: TGTGCCAGCAGTGAAACAGGGTACCCTCAGCCCCAGCATTTT
length: 16; J: TRBJ2-2; D: TRBD1; V: TRBV5-1; size: once; CDR3: CASSLARTGRTGELFF; DNA: TGCGCCAGCAGCTTGGCTCGGACAGGGCGGACCGGGGAGCTGTTTTTT
length: 16; J: TRBJ1-4; D: .; V: TRBV7-9; size: .; CDR3: CASSQGTTGVAEKLFF; DNA: TGTGCCAGCAGCCAGGGCACGACCGGGGTAGCTGAAAAACTGTTTTTT
length: 13; J: TRBJ1-2; D: .; V: TRBV6-2/TRBV6-3; size: .; CDR3: CASSYSENYGYTF; DNA: TGTGCCAGCAGTTACTCCGAAAACTATGGCTACACCTTC